Listed below are T cell receptor beta chains from one sample, sequenced in a study of naive and memory T cell subsets. TCRdb analysed the UMI-ligation and nested PCR reads with MiXCR anew, one entry per CDR3 protein. The sample records 120,000 to 150,000 distinct CDR3 sequences, 17% being singletons. The specimen sequenced was naive CD4+ T cells from blood. These receptors originate from a human donor in good health. The CDR3 runs from the conserved cysteine through the conserved F or W. The D gene is left open where the match is weak. The size field is filled for only some rows; it gives once, few, many or a size class.

J gene: TRBJ2-5; V gene: TRBV27; D gene: TRBD2; clone size: many; CDR3 protein: CASSLSRTSGQETQYF; CDR3 DNA: TGTGCCAGCAGTTTGAGTAGGACTAGCGGGCAAGAGACCCAGTACTTC
J gene: TRBJ2-4; V gene: TRBV9; D gene: -; clone size: once; CDR3 protein: CASSGMAGNIQYF; CDR3 DNA: TGTGCCAGCAGCGGGATGGCGGGGAACATTCAGTACTTC
J gene: TRBJ1-4; V gene: TRBV20-1; D gene: -; clone size: -; CDR3 protein: CSARDSSRVNEKLFF; CDR3 DNA: TGCAGTGCTAGAGATAGCAGCAGGGTTAATGAAAAACTGTTTTTT
J gene: TRBJ2-7; V gene: TRBV28; D gene: TRBD2; clone size: few; CDR3 protein: CATNGLAGTYEQYF; CDR3 DNA: TGTGCCACCAATGGACTAGCGGGAACCTACGAGCAGTACTTC
J gene: TRBJ2-1; V gene: TRBV12-3/TRBV12-4; D gene: TRBD2; clone size: few; CDR3 protein: CASSFSGLAAFGEFF; CDR3 DNA: TGTGCCAGCAGTTTTTCGGGACTAGCGGCTTTCGGGGAGTTCTTC
J gene: TRBJ2-5; V gene: TRBV5-1; D gene: -; clone size: few; CDR3 protein: CASSLRGYQETQYF; CDR3 DNA: TGCGCCAGCAGCTTGAGAGGGTACCAAGAGACCCAGTACTTC
J gene: TRBJ2-5; V gene: TRBV20-1; D gene: -; clone size: -; CDR3 protein: CSASTRQFQETQYF; CDR3 DNA: TGCAGTGCTAGTACCAGACAGTTCCAAGAGACCCAGTACTTC
J gene: TRBJ2-7; V gene: TRBV6-6; D gene: TRBD1; clone size: -; CDR3 protein: CASSYPTGGNYEQYF; CDR3 DNA: TGTGCCAGCAGTTACCCGACAGGGGGCAACTACGAGCAGTACTTC
J gene: TRBJ1-5; V gene: TRBV19; D gene: -; clone size: -; CDR3 protein: CASNLRDQPQHF; CDR3 DNA: TGTGCCAGTAACCTTCGGGACCAGCCCCAGCATTTT
J gene: TRBJ2-3; V gene: TRBV5-1; D gene: -; clone size: -; CDR3 protein: CASSYGQGSTDTQYF; CDR3 DNA: TGCGCCAGCAGCTACGGTCAGGGCAGCACAGATACGCAGTATTTT
J gene: TRBJ2-1; V gene: TRBV2; D gene: TRBD2; clone size: few; CDR3 protein: CASSEGLAGFSSYNEQFF; CDR3 DNA: TGTGCCAGCAGTGAAGGACTAGCGGGATTCAGCTCCTACAATGAGCAGTTCTTC
J gene: TRBJ2-7; V gene: TRBV7-6; D gene: -; clone size: -; CDR3 protein: CASSSTPTGQYEQYF; CDR3 DNA: TGTGCCAGCAGCTCCACCCCGACAGGCCAGTACGAGCAGTACTTC
J gene: TRBJ2-1; V gene: TRBV7-2; D gene: -; clone size: -; CDR3 protein: CASSLGLTENNEQFF; CDR3 DNA: TGTGCCAGCAGCTTAGGTCTTACAGAGAACAATGAGCAGTTCTTC
J gene: TRBJ2-7; V gene: TRBV7-2; D gene: TRBD2; clone size: few; CDR3 protein: CASSLVGTSGNYEQYF; CDR3 DNA: TGTGCCAGCAGCTTAGTAGGGACTAGCGGAAATTACGAGCAGTACTTC
J gene: TRBJ1-2; V gene: TRBV7-8; D gene: -; clone size: few; CDR3 protein: CASSLVRIDDGYTF; CDR3 DNA: TGTGCCAGCAGCTTAGTTCGAATAGATGATGGCTACACCTTC
J gene: TRBJ1-1; V gene: TRBV9; D gene: -; clone size: few; CDR3 protein: CASNWGGGTEAFF; CDR3 DNA: TGTGCCAGCAACTGGGGGGGGGGCACTGAAGCTTTCTTT
J gene: TRBJ2-5; V gene: TRBV20-1; D gene: -; clone size: few; CDR3 protein: CSAYRGGGETQYF; CDR3 DNA: TGCAGTGCCTACAGGGGGGGAGGCGAGACCCAGTACTTC